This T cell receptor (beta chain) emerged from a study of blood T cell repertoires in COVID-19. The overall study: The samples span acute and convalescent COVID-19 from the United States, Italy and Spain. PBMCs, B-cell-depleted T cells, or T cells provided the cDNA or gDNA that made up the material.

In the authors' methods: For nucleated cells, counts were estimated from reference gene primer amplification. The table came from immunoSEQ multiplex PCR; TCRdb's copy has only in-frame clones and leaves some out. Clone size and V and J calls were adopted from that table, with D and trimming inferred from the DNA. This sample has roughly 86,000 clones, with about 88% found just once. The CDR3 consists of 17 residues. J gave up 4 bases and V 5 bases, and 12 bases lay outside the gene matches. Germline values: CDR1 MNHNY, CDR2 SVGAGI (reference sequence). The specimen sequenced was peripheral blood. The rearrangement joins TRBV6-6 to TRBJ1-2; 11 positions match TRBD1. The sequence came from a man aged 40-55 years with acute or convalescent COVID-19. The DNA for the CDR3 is TGTGCCAGCAGTCTCCGGGACAGGGGGACTATCGGCTATGGCTACACCTTC. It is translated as CASSLRDRGTIGYGYTF.